This record looks at one T cell receptor (beta chain) sequence and its context. Assay: immunoSEQ multiplex PCR; the TCRdb copy retains only in-frame clones and omits some. This table holds more than 150,000 clones, around 92% found once. This sample stems from a study of T cell responses to AZD1222 COVID-19 vaccine. The sequencing used peripheral blood, collected on day 0 of AZD1222 vaccination. This sequence was found in an adult in good health.

The CDR3 bases are TGTGCCAGCAGCCCTAAAGTCGAGCAGTACTTC. It encodes CASSPKVEQYF. The gene calls are TRBV7-2 and TRBJ2-7; D gene uncertain. The V end lost 5 bases, the J end lost 6 bases, and 8 bases lay between the germline ends. The CDR3 is 11 amino acids. Germline assignment: CDR1 SGHTA and CDR2 FQGNSA.